These 16 T cell receptor beta chains were sequenced from one sample in a study of blood T cell repertoires in COVID-19 (dated by TCRdb to the early 2020s). The library was prepared using the immunoSEQ multiplex PCR assay. Sourced from immuneACCESS, this table was stored by TCRdb with only in-frame sequences that have V and J called. A share of the clones is absent; for the studies checked, an unresolved V gene accounts for under half, and the remainder has no known explanation. The table for this sample lists about 150,000 clones; about 80% of them were counted only once. The biggest ten clones account for roughly 45% of the sample. Material: peripheral blood. These receptors all stem from a human donor in a cohort sampled during active COVID-19.

The chain employs TRBV11-3 and TRBJ2-1; 13 bases align to TRBD2. Germline V lookup: CDR1 SGHNT, CDR2 YENEEA. The CDR3 spans 15 residues. Trimming at V came to 4 bases and at J to 7 bases, leaving 4 bases not matched to a gene. The CDR3 here is CASSWTSGSLNEQFF. The CDR3 bases are TGTGCCAGCAGCTGGACTAGCGGGAGTCTGAATGAGCAGTTCTTC.

V is TRBV30 and J is TRBJ1-2; the D is unclear. This CDR3 comprises 14 residues. V was clipped by 4 bases and J by 6 bases, with 18 bases between them. Germline assignment: CDR1 GTSNPN and CDR2 SVGIG (reference sequence). This CDR3 is CAWKVSGSGDGYTF. The CDR3 DNA reads TGTGCCTGGAAGGTGTCTGGGAGTGGGGATGGCTACACCTTC.

J is TRBJ1-3 and V is TRBV5-8; D unclear. The CDR3 spans 16 residues. The germline gives CDR1 SGHTS, CDR2 YDEGEE. Trimming stripped 0 bases from V and 1 base from J, with 11 bases between. The DNA of the CDR3 is TGTGCCAGCAGCTTGGCCCGAGAGCTTTCTGGAAACACCATATATTTT. It encodes CASSLARELSGNTIYF.

This rearrangement joins TRBV10-3 to TRBJ1-2; 11 bases are shared with TRBD1. Germline assignment: CDR1 ENHRY and CDR2 SYGVKD. V was clipped by 2 bases and J by 4 bases; unmatched bases: 3. The CDR3 runs to 15 residues. CDR3 residues: CAISERTGGGYGYTF. DNA for the CDR3: TGTGCCATCAGTGAGAGGACAGGGGGCGGCTATGGCTACACCTTC.

Written as DNA, the CDR3 is TGTGCCAGCAGCTTCCTAGCGGGGGGGCAGGAGACCCAGTACTTC. The encoded protein is CASSFLAGGQETQYF. The chain is built from TRBV7-9 and TRBJ2-5; 12 bases align to TRBD2. The germline V gene encodes CDR1 SEHNR and CDR2 FQNEAQ (reference sequence). V lost 3 bases, J lost 5 bases, and 4 bases stayed unmatched. This CDR3 has 15 amino acids.

The chain combines TRBV24-1 with TRBJ1-5; 8 bases line up with TRBD1. After removal of 8 bases from V and 6 bases from J, the junction contained 5 bases not matched to a gene. The CDR3 runs to 13 residues. Germline CDR1 reads KGHDR; CDR2 reads SFDVKD. CDR3 DNA: TGTGCCACCACCTACAGGGGGGCTCAGCCCCAGCATTTT. It codes for CATTYRGAQPQHF.

The V and J genes are TRBV24-1 and TRBJ2-3, with unresolved D. The V end was cut by 6 bases, the J end by 2 bases, with 8 bases between. The V gene's germline CDR1 is KGHDR and CDR2 SFDVKD. There are 13 residues in the CDR3. The CDR3 DNA reads TGTGCCACCAGTTTACAGTCCACAGATACGCAGTATTTT. It is translated as CATSLQSTDTQYF.

The chain couples TRBV7-2 to TRBJ2-6; 8 nucleotides line up with TRBD1. J gave up 0 bases and V 5 bases, and 6 bases lay outside the gene matches. The germline V gene has CDR1 SGHTA and CDR2 FQGNSA. The CDR3 runs 17 residues. Written as DNA, the CDR3 is TGTGCCAGCAGCAAACGGGACAGGATCTCTGGGGCCAACGTCCTGACTTTC. The encoded protein is CASSKRDRISGANVLTF.

The chain has TRBV5-1 and TRBJ1-5; D uncertain. CDR1 and CDR2 from the germline V gene are SGHRS and YFSETQ. The CDR3 is 13 amino acids. Trimming cost V 0 bases and J 4 bases, with 5 bases left between them. The DNA of the CDR3 is TGCGCCAGCAGCTTGGACAGTAATCAGCCCCAGCATTTT. It encodes CASSLDSNQPQHF. Supplemented by reference TRBV5-1 and TRBJ1-5, the full variable domain reads KAGVTQTPRYLIKTRGQQVTLSCSPISGHRSVSWYQQTPGQGLQFLFEYFSETQRNKGNFPGRFSGRQFSNSRSEMNVSTLELGDSALYLCASSLDSNQPQHFGDGTRLSIL.

The chain employs TRBV5-8 and TRBJ1-5; 10 bases are shared with TRBD1. The J segment lost 0 bases and the V segment lost 2 bases, leaving 11 bases of the junction unmatched. Germline V gene lookup returns CDR1 SGHTS and CDR2 YDEGEE. The CDR3 covers 19 residues. The CDR3 nucleotides read TGTGCCAGCAGCTTCCAGCTCCGGACAGGGGGAAATAGCAATCAGCCCCAGCATTTT. It yields the protein CASSFQLRTGGNSNQPQHF.

V and J are TRBV7-2 and TRBJ1-2; tentatively, D is TRBD1 (5 bases). CDR1 is SGHTA and CDR2 is FQGNSA in the germline V gene. The CDR3 consists of 12 residues. Trimming took off 4 bases at V and 4 bases at J, with 7 bases between the two ends. CDR3 sequence: CASSSTVYGYTF. The CDR3 DNA is TGTGCCAGCAGCTCGACAGTCTATGGCTACACCTTC.

This rearrangement joins TRBV3-1 (or the pseudogene TRBV3-2) to TRBJ2-1, with a tentative D call TRBD2 (5 bases). Germline V CDR1 and CDR2: LGHDT, YNNKEL (reference sequence). Trimming cost V 2 bases and J 1 base, with 12 bases left between them. The CDR3 is 16 amino acids. The CDR3 DNA is TGTGCCAGCAGCCAACGGCTAGCTACGTCCTACAATGAGCAGTTCTTC. Translated: CASSQRLATSYNEQFF.

V is TRBV29-1 and J is TRBJ2-3; 8 bases fit TRBD2. The CDR3 contains 14 residues. Germline V gene data show CDR1 as SQVTM and CDR2 as ANQGSEA. V trimming: 7 bases; J trimming: 2 bases; junction bases outside the gene matches: 8. The CDR3 nucleotides read TGCAGCGCCCGGCGGGGGGTAATCACAGATACGCAGTATTTT. Protein: CSARRGVITDTQYF.

The CDR3 is CASRIAGTGAYEQYF. In DNA, the CDR3 is TGTGCCAGCAGGATCGCCGGGACAGGGGCCTACGAGCAGTACTTC. The chain recombines TRBV7-2 with TRBJ2-7; 10 nucleotides match TRBD1. Looked up from germline, CDR1 is SGHTA and CDR2 is FQGNSA. V lost 6 bases to trimming and J lost 2 bases; unmatched junction nucleotides: 7. The CDR3 totals 15 residues.

V gene TRBV2 combines with J gene TRBJ2-5, with D unresolved. V was shortened by 2 bases and J by 2 bases, with 6 bases between the two germline ends. Looked up from germline, CDR1 is SNHLY and CDR2 is FYNNEI. This CDR3 comprises 13 residues. The CDR3 is CASSENRQETQYF. In DNA, the CDR3 is TGTGCCAGCAGTGAAAACAGACAAGAGACCCAGTACTTC.

The table lists this clone with a few counts. The V and J genes are TRBV5-1 and TRBJ1-1; the match to TRBD1 covers 7 bases. Germline-derived CDR1 and CDR2 are SGHRS and YFSETQ. V lost 0 bases to trimming and J lost 1 base; unmatched junction nucleotides: 3. This CDR3 spans 15 amino acids. In DNA, the CDR3 is TGCGCCAGCAGCTTGGGACAGGGAAGGAACACTGAAGCTTTCTTT. This encodes CASSLGQGRNTEAFF. The full variable domain, in which reference TRBV5-1 and TRBJ1-1 provide the parts outside the CDR3, is KAGVTQTPRYLIKTRGQQVTLSCSPISGHRSVSWYQQTPGQGLQFLFEYFSETQRNKGNFPGRFSGRQFSNSRSEMNVSTLELGDSALYLCASSLGQGRNTEAFFGQGTRLTVV.